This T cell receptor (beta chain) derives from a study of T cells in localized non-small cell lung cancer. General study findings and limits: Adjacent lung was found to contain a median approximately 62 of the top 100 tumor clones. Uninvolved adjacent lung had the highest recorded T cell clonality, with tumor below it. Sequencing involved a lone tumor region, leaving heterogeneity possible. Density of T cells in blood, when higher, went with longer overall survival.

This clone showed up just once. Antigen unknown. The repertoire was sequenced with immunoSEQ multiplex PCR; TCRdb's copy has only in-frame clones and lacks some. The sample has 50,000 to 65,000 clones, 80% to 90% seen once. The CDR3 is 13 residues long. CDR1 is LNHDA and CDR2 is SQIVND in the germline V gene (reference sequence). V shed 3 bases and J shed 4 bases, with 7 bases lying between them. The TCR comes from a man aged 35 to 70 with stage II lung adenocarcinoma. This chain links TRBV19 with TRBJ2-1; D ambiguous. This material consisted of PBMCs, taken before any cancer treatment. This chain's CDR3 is CASSMALYNEQFF. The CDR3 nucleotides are TGTGCCAGTAGTATGGCACTTTACAATGAGCAGTTCTTC.